The TCR beta chain under discussion was sequenced for a study of early T cells in non-severe SARS-CoV-2 infection. The germline CDR1 and CDR2 sequences are MNHNS and SASEGT. The CDR3 has 13 amino acids. The germline V and J ends were trimmed by 6 bases and 3 bases, with 11 bases remaining between them. TCRdb processed the 5' RACE reads anew with MiXCR; each CDR3 protein has one entry. The table lists roughly 120,000 distinct CDR3 sequences, more than 12% of them singletons. Material for sequencing was whole blood. The J gene is TRBJ1-1, the V gene TRBV6-1; the D is unclear. The sequence came from an adult who was a healthcare worker with PCR-confirmed SARS-CoV-2 infection or an uninfected control (not recorded which). CDR3 protein: CASRTIGDTEAFF. In DNA form, the CDR3 reads TGTGCCAGCAGGACCATTGGGGACACTGAAGCTTTCTTT.